This T cell receptor (beta chain) was profiled in a study of T cells in women clearing cervical HPV infection. Background on the study: Cases were women with histologically confirmed HPV16-related CIN3 or worse, including a couple of invasive cancers.

V lost 7 bases, J lost 6 bases, and 14 bases stayed unmatched. CDR3 length: 17 residues. From germline, CDR1 is SNHLY and CDR2 FYNNEI. Generated by immunoSEQ multiplex PCR, the TCRdb table keeps only in-frame clones and is missing some. Here the sample table reports under 50,000 clones. Worth noting for this clone: The CDR3 end is not reached by the read, which stops 3 residues before it; the germline J gene fills it in.

The V gene is TRBV2, the J gene TRBJ2-3; 12 bases match TRBD2. Sequencing was done on a sample of blood buffy coat. This TCR was recovered from a woman aged 18 to 75 with a cervical HPV16 infection that either progressed to CIN3+ or cleared (not recorded which). The CDR3 bases that were read are TGTGCCAGCATCCGGAGACTAGCGGGGGCCCTCGTGGATACG. Translated: CASIRRLAGALVDT. The complete CDR3 protein is CASIRRLAGALVDTQYF.